This passage covers 12 T cell receptor beta chains from one sample sequenced in a study of blood T cell repertoires in COVID-19. TCRdb keeps only in-frame clones here, not all; method: immunoSEQ multiplex PCR. The sample records roughly 310,000 clones, roughly 88% being singletons. Source material: peripheral blood. Receptor source: a woman aged 45-65 years with active or convalescent COVID-19.

The genes are TRBV11-1 and TRBJ1-1; the match to TRBD1 covers 10 bases. V gave up 3 bases and J gave up 10 bases; unmatched junction bases: 5. Germline CDR1 reads SGHAT; CDR2 reads FQDESV (reference sequence). This CDR3 has 13 amino acids. In DNA form, the CDR3 reads TGTGCCAGCAGCTTGGGGGACAGGGGCTCAGCTTTCTTT. As protein: CASSLGDRGSAFF.

V and J are TRBV19 and TRBJ2-4; 7 bases are a match to TRBD2. The CDR3 runs to 14 residues. V shed 6 bases and J 5 bases; nucleotides not matched to a gene: 7. Germline values: CDR1 LNHDA, CDR2 SQIVND (reference sequence). CDR3 loop: CASSPGGSENIQYF. The CDR3 DNA sequence: TGTGCCAGTAGCCCGGGGGGTTCGGAAAACATTCAGTACTTC. The full variable domain, with the rest looked up from reference TRBV19 and TRBJ2-4, is DGGITQSPKYLFRKEGQNVTLSCEQNLNHDAMYWYRQDPGQGLRLIYYSQIVNDFQKGDIAEGYSVSREKKESFPLTVTSAQKNPTAFYLCASSPGGSENIQYFGAGTRLSVL.

The sample holds a few counts of this clone. CDR3 DNA: TGTGCCAGCAGGCGGGAGGGGAACACCGGGGAGCTGTTTTTT. Its translation: CASRREGNTGELFF. The J gene is TRBJ2-2, the V gene TRBV6-4; 9 bases map to TRBD2. Trimming cost V 6 bases and J 1 base; bases outside gene matches: 0. The CDR3 runs to 14 residues. From germline, CDR1 is MRHNA and CDR2 SNTAGT.

This clone was counted only a few times. The chain links TRBV4-1 to TRBJ1-6; 9 bases agree with TRBD1. With 1 base clipped from V and 5 bases from J, the junction kept 9 bases outside the gene matches. CDR1 is MGHRA, CDR2 YSYEKL, per germline. The CDR3 covers 18 residues. CDR3 residues: CASSQGGNRGLNNSPLHF. The CDR3, as DNA: TGCGCCAGCAGCCAAGGGGGTAACAGGGGGCTGAATAATTCACCCCTCCACTTT.

The chain couples TRBV6-5 to TRBJ2-7; 7 positions agree with TRBD1. CDR3 size: 15 residues. The ends lost 4 bases at V and 0 bases at J; junction bases unmatched: 6. Germline V lookup: CDR1 MNHEY, CDR2 SVGAGI. CDR3 nucleotides: TGTGCCAGCAGTTTGACTTCAGGGGGCTCCTACGAGCAGTACTTC. Protein sequence: CASSLTSGGSYEQYF.

This chain connects TRBV3-1 (or the pseudogene TRBV3-2) to TRBJ1-2; the D is unclear. CDR3 length: 11 amino acids. Per germline, CDR1 LGHDT and CDR2 YNNKEL (reference sequence). Trimming removed 1 base at V and 8 bases at J, with 5 bases between. CDR3 protein: CASSQGQGYTF. The DNA of the CDR3 is TGTGCCAGCAGCCAAGGGCAAGGCTACACCTTC.

This clone qualifies as medium-sized (0.01 to 0.1%). V and J are TRBV7-8 and TRBJ2-7, with 10 bases identical to TRBD1. The CDR3 covers 17 residues. V lost 5 bases, J lost 5 bases, and 15 bases stayed unmatched. Per germline, CDR1 SGHVS and CDR2 FQNEAQ. The CDR3 sequence is CASSLRALGQGYNEQYF. Here the CDR3 DNA reads TGTGCCAGCAGCCTTAGAGCCTTGGGACAGGGGTACAACGAGCAGTACTTC.

This clone was detected only once. The J gene is TRBJ1-1, the V gene TRBV19, with 8 bases that match TRBD1. V was pared by 2 bases and J by 4 bases, with 9 bases of the junction left unmatched. Germline V gene lookup returns CDR1 LNHDA and CDR2 SQIVND (reference sequence). The CDR3 consists of 16 residues. The CDR3 spells CASSILAGGFGTEAFF. The CDR3 DNA follows: TGTGCCAGTAGTATATTGGCAGGGGGCTTCGGCACTGAAGCTTTCTTT.

The CDR3 nucleotides are TGTGCCAGCAGTTCCGACGGTGAGGCTAACTATGGCTACACCTTC. Translation: CASSSDGEANYGYTF. The chain is built from TRBV7-3 and TRBJ1-2; D is undetermined. The CDR3 consists of 15 residues. Germline V lookup: CDR1 SGHTA, CDR2 FQGTGA. The V and J ends lost 6 bases and 0 bases respectively, with 14 bases between them.

The V gene is TRBV6-5, the J gene TRBJ2-1, with TRBD1 matching 9 bases. There are 15 residues in the CDR3. J lost 2 bases, V lost 5 bases, and 4 bases had no gene match. Looked up from germline, CDR1 is MNHEY and CDR2 is SVGAGI. CDR3 DNA sequence: TGTGCCAGCAGTCGTGGACAGGGGCCCTACAATGAGCAGTTCTTC. Amino acids: CASSRGQGPYNEQFF.

V is TRBV19 and J is TRBJ1-2; D is unresolved. Trimming stripped 7 bases from V and 1 base from J, with 13 bases between. The CDR3 runs 14 residues. Germline CDR1 LNHDA, CDR2 SQIVND (reference sequence). CDR3 nucleotide sequence: TGTGCCAGTAATACCCGCCGCTATAACTATGGCTACACCTTC. Protein: CASNTRRYNYGYTF.

The chain uses TRBV27 and TRBJ1-4; perhaps TRBD1 as D (6 bases). CDR1 is MNHEY and CDR2 is SMNVEV in the germline V gene (reference sequence). Deletions cut 2 bases from V and 6 bases from J, with 13 bases between. This CDR3 has 15 amino acids. DNA of the CDR3: TGTGCCAGCAGTTTAGTCCAGGGGAGGGATGAAAAACTGTTTTTT. It is translated as CASSLVQGRDEKLFF.